A selection of T cell receptor beta chains follows, all from one sample in a study of cytomegalovirus exposure and HLA in healthy donors. Libraries were prepared by immunoSEQ multiplex PCR; TCRdb keeps only in-frame clonotypes and omits some of them. The data contain approximately 170,000 clones, 81% of them singletons. Sequenced input: PBMCs. The origin of the receptors is a man aged 45-65 years in good health and CMV-seropositive. CDR3s include the opening cysteine and the closing phenylalanine or tryptophan. Each record gives: CDR3 DNA, CDR3 protein, V gene, D gene, J gene, clone size. D genes are given only for firm matches. Size is omitted from some rows. Given values are once, few, many or a class for expanded clones.

CDR3 DNA: TGTGCCAGCAGGCAGGGACAGCGTCAAGAGACCCATTACTTC
CDR3 protein: CASRQGQRQETHYF
V gene: TRBV6-5
D gene: TRBD1
J gene: TRBJ2-5
clone size: -

CDR3 DNA: TGTGCCAGCACCCTCGGGGAAAAACTGTTTTTT
CDR3 protein: CASTLGEKLFF
V gene: TRBV7-8
D gene: -
J gene: TRBJ1-4
clone size: -

CDR3 DNA: TGTGCCAGCTCCCAATCCCCGACAGGGGCAAATTCACCCCTCCACTTT
CDR3 protein: CASSQSPTGANSPLHF
V gene: TRBV18
D gene: TRBD1
J gene: TRBJ1-6
clone size: -

CDR3 DNA: TGCGCCAGCAGCTTGGGACTCAAAAGGGAAAAACTGTTTTTT
CDR3 protein: CASSLGLKREKLFF
V gene: TRBV5-1
D gene: -
J gene: TRBJ1-4
clone size: -

CDR3 DNA: TGTGCCAGCAGTTCCCTAGGGGTACGGTATGGCTACACCTTC
CDR3 protein: CASSSLGVRYGYTF
V gene: TRBV28
D gene: -
J gene: TRBJ1-2
clone size: once

CDR3 DNA: TGTGCCAGCAGTGAATATGCAGGGGGCACTGAAGCTTTCTTT
CDR3 protein: CASSEYAGGTEAFF
V gene: TRBV2
D gene: TRBD1
J gene: TRBJ1-1
clone size: -

CDR3 DNA: TGTGCCAGCAGCTTACCTAGACAGGGTGGTCAGCCCCAGCATTTT
CDR3 protein: CASSLPRQGGQPQHF
V gene: TRBV7-3
D gene: TRBD1
J gene: TRBJ1-5
clone size: -

CDR3 DNA: TGTGCCAGCAGCCAAGATTTGAGGAGAGAGGCGCAGTATTTT
CDR3 protein: CASSQDLRREAQYF
V gene: TRBV4-2
D gene: -
J gene: TRBJ2-3
clone size: -

CDR3 DNA: TGTGCCAGCAGCAAAGGAAGGGCCAGGGGCGAAAACATTCAGTACTTC
CDR3 protein: CASSKGRARGENIQYF
V gene: TRBV21-1
D gene: -
J gene: TRBJ2-4
clone size: -

CDR3 DNA: TGTGCCATCAGTGAGTTTCAGAGGGCCTCCTACGAGCAGTACTTC
CDR3 protein: CAISEFQRASYEQYF
V gene: TRBV10-3
D gene: -
J gene: TRBJ2-7
clone size: -

CDR3 DNA: TGCAGCGTTGGGGACTTGAACACTGAAGCTTTCTTT
CDR3 protein: CSVGDLNTEAFF
V gene: TRBV29-1
D gene: -
J gene: TRBJ1-1
clone size: -

CDR3 DNA: TGTGCCAGCAGCTTAGCGGGGGTCTCCTACAATGAGCAGTTCTTC
CDR3 protein: CASSLAGVSYNEQFF
V gene: TRBV5-4
D gene: TRBD2
J gene: TRBJ2-1
clone size: -

CDR3 DNA: TGTGCCAGTAGTCTAAGTACCTACGAGACCCAGTACTTC
CDR3 protein: CASSLSTYETQYF
V gene: TRBV19
D gene: -
J gene: TRBJ2-5
clone size: -

CDR3 DNA: TGCGCCAGCAGCCGCGGACTAGCGGGAGGGATGGAGACCCAGTACTTC
CDR3 protein: CASSRGLAGGMETQYF
V gene: TRBV4-1
D gene: TRBD2
J gene: TRBJ2-5
clone size: few

CDR3 DNA: TGTGCCAGCAGCCCGAGTATGGCTAATGAAAAACTGTTTTTT
CDR3 protein: CASSPSMANEKLFF
V gene: TRBV11-2
D gene: -
J gene: TRBJ1-4
clone size: -

CDR3 DNA: TGTGCCAGCAGGTCCCAGGGGTCTTGGACAGTTAGTCGGGAGCTGTTTTTT
CDR3 protein: CASRSQGSWTVSRELFF
V gene: TRBV2
D gene: -
J gene: TRBJ2-2
clone size: -

CDR3 DNA: TGTGCCAGCAGCTTGAGGAGGACAGGGAGCACAGATACGCAGTATTTT
CDR3 protein: CASSLRRTGSTDTQYF
V gene: TRBV5-4
D gene: TRBD1
J gene: TRBJ2-3
clone size: -

CDR3 DNA: TGTGCCAGCAGCTTAGTGAGGACCCAGTACTTC
CDR3 protein: CASSLVRTQYF
V gene: TRBV7-9
D gene: -
J gene: TRBJ2-5
clone size: -

CDR3 DNA: TGCGCCAGCAGCTTGGCTAGCCAGGCCACCTACGAGCAGTACTTC
CDR3 protein: CASSLASQATYEQYF
V gene: TRBV5-1
D gene: -
J gene: TRBJ2-7
clone size: -

CDR3 DNA: TGTGCCTGGAATAATAGACAGGGGGAAGCTTTCTTT
CDR3 protein: CAWNNRQGEAFF
V gene: TRBV30
D gene: TRBD1
J gene: TRBJ1-1
clone size: -

CDR3 DNA: TGTGCCAGCAGCGAGGGACAGGGGTTGTCTAATGAAAAACTGTTTTTT
CDR3 protein: CASSEGQGLSNEKLFF
V gene: TRBV9
D gene: TRBD1
J gene: TRBJ1-4
clone size: -

CDR3 DNA: TGTGCCATCTCCCCCGGTCCCGAGCAGTACTTC
CDR3 protein: CAISPGPEQYF
V gene: TRBV10-3
D gene: -
J gene: TRBJ2-7
clone size: -

CDR3 DNA: TGTGCCACCAAGGCGGAGTTGTACAATGAGCAGTTCTTC
CDR3 protein: CATKAELYNEQFF
V gene: TRBV10-3
D gene: -
J gene: TRBJ2-1
clone size: -

CDR3 DNA: TGTGCCAGCAGTCCCCGCGCGGGGAGTCTTTCAATGAACACTGAAGCTTTCTTT
CDR3 protein: CASSPRAGSLSMNTEAFF
V gene: TRBV28
D gene: -
J gene: TRBJ1-1
clone size: once

CDR3 DNA: TGTGCCAGCAGCTCTACCGGGACTAGAAAAAACATTCAGTACTTC
CDR3 protein: CASSSTGTRKNIQYF
V gene: TRBV5-8
D gene: TRBD2
J gene: TRBJ2-4
clone size: once

CDR3 DNA: TGTGCCAGCATTTTACAGGGGGCTGAAGCTTTCTTT
CDR3 protein: CASILQGAEAFF
V gene: TRBV2
D gene: TRBD1
J gene: TRBJ1-1
clone size: -

CDR3 DNA: TGCGCCAGCAGCCAAGAACCCAGAGGCCCCTACGAGCAGTACTTC
CDR3 protein: CASSQEPRGPYEQYF
V gene: TRBV4-1
D gene: -
J gene: TRBJ2-7
clone size: -

CDR3 DNA: TGTGCCAGCAGCTTAGGGGACAGGGTCAACAATGAGCAGTTCTTC
CDR3 protein: CASSLGDRVNNEQFF
V gene: TRBV7-9
D gene: TRBD1
J gene: TRBJ2-1
clone size: -

CDR3 DNA: TGTGCCAGCAGGCACGACAGGAATGAGCAGTACTTC
CDR3 protein: CASRHDRNEQYF
V gene: TRBV7-9
D gene: -
J gene: TRBJ2-7
clone size: -

CDR3 DNA: TGTGCCAGTAGCCCGGGACAGGGTGGAAAGACTGAAGCTTTCTTT
CDR3 protein: CASSPGQGGKTEAFF
V gene: TRBV19
D gene: TRBD1
J gene: TRBJ1-1
clone size: -

CDR3 DNA: TGTGCCACTTTTCAGGGGCAGTTCGGGGAGCTGTTTTTT
CDR3 protein: CATFQGQFGELFF
V gene: TRBV6-6
D gene: -
J gene: TRBJ2-2
clone size: -